This T cell receptor (beta chain) was sequenced during a study of cytotoxic CD8 clonotypes in ibrutinib-treated CLL (dated by TCRdb to 2020 to 2022). Broadly, across the study: The cohort was composed of about 10 relapsed/refractory and approximately 16 treatment-naive patients; IGHV unmutated status was identified in around 17 patients. Patients were still on ibrutinib when every remission and progressive disease sample was collected. Response samples were taken after a median of approximately a year on treatment, ranging from about 6 to 40 months. Partial responses were observed in some 24 patients and complete responses in 2; after a median follow-up of around 68 months, remission was maintained in 14 patients and progression was observed in 12. Cryopreserved peripheral blood mononuclear cells were obtained before treatment, at response, and at either sustained remission or disease progression. Of the approximately 94 people in the trial, 26 had longitudinal samples available. Samples averaged approximately 250,000 productive templates and tens of thousands of productive rearrangements.

Beyond this particular receptor, the publication reports: Baseline clonality exceeded that of age-matched healthy donors and correlated strongly with circulating CD8+ T-cell counts. Lymph node repertoires were not examined, and the timing of sampling was not matched between patients in sustained remission and those whose disease progressed. Clonality rose at ibrutinib response, remained stable during sustained remission, and dropped back toward baseline at progression. Public clonotypes were rare and either contracted or stayed stable during treatment, and the rise in clonality at ibrutinib response reflected the expansion of private clonotypes.

This clone has a single count. The antigen it recognizes is unknown. Base qualities are not at hand, and no much larger clone is one base apart. The germline V gene provides CDR1 WSHSY and CDR2 SAAADI. The CDR3 numbers 15 residues from cysteine through phenylalanine. Only the CDR3 region is kept as DNA, spanning 45 bases read in frame from base 1. V sheds 0 bases and J sheds 7 bases, leaving 14 bases between their ends. The goal of deep resolution MiSeq sequencing was a depth between 1 in 1 million and 1 in 200,000 T cells, and coverage averaged 10x per clonotype. The immunoSEQ hsTCRB Kit was used to generate the TCR beta libraries. Per the original workflow: ImmunoSEQ Data Assistant and ImmunoSEQ Analyzer were used for data analysis, and V, D and J genes were assigned according to IMGT definitions. Clonality was computed as one minus normalized Shannon entropy of productive rearrangement frequencies, ranging from 0 to 1. Public clonotype analysis was restricted to overrepresented clonotypes comprising at least 0.05% of each patient's repertoire. About a dozen age-matched healthy donor repertoires from immuneACCESS served as clonality controls. In its TCRdb copy, this immuneACCESS table keeps in-frame sequences only and misses some clones. Where compared with another copy, unresolved V genes explain less than half of these, and the others have no known cause. Clone size and the V and J calls come from that table; the DNA yielded D and trimming. This sample is represented by about 300,000 clones; approximately 76% of them were singletons. About 5.8% of the sample rests with the top ten.

The time point label for this specimen denotes: progressive disease on ibrutinib. Roughly 2 micrograms of genomic DNA were extracted from cryopreserved PBMCs for TCR beta library preparation. Longitudinal blood samples from CLL patients receiving ibrutinib monotherapy were subjected to high-throughput TCR beta sequencing. The patients took part in an open-label, single-center phase 2 trial of ibrutinib monotherapy. Sequenced here: PBMCs, sampled at disease progression, from a patient treated with ibrutinib. The sequence came from a human donor with chronic lymphocytic leukemia. The rearranged segments are TRBV10-2 and TRBJ2-3; the D gene assignment is ambiguous. The CDR3 sequence is CASSESIGLMNTQYF. The nucleotides are TGCGCCAGCAGTGAGTCAATAGGCCTAATGAATACGCAGTATTTT.